This T cell receptor (beta chain) was sequenced in a study of blood T cell repertoires in COVID-19. Across the study: Samples came from the United States, Italy and Spain, spanning acute and convalescent COVID-19.

The sample holds a few counts of this clone. This CDR3 region has 13 residues. Trimming cost V 4 bases and J 4 bases, with 8 bases left between them. The germline gives CDR1 KGHSY, CDR2 FQNENV. Assay: immunoSEQ multiplex PCR; the TCRdb copy retains only in-frame clones and omits some. The repertoire includes 53,000 or so clones, 65% to 85% of them detected once, and just under 15% sits in the top ten. The chain has TRBV16 and TRBJ1-5; D perhaps matches TRBD1 (5 bases). The sample consisted of peripheral blood. The sequence was collected from a human donor with active or convalescent COVID-19. The donor label of this sample is uncertain. CDR3 amino acids: CASSPDRNQPQHF. CDR3 nucleotide sequence: TGTGCCAGCAGCCCCGACAGAAATCAGCCCCAGCATTTT. Full variable domain (rest looked up from reference TRBV16 and TRBJ1-5): GEEVAQTPKHLVRGEGQKAKLYCAPIKGHSYVFWYQQVLKNEFKFLISFQNENVFDETGMPKERFSAKCLPNSPCSLEIQATKLEDSAVYFCASSPDRNQPQHFGDGTRLSIL.